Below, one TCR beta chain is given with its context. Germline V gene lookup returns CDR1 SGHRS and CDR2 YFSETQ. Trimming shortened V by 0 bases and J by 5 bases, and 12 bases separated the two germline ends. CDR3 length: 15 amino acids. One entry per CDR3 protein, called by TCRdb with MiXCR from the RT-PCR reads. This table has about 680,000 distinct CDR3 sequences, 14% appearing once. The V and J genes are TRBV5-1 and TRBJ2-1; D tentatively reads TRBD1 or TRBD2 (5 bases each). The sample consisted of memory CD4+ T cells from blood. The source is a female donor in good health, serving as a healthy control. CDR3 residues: CASSLVGTGNNEQFF. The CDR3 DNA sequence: TGCGCCAGCAGCTTGGTGGGGACGGGGAACAATGAGCAGTTCTTC. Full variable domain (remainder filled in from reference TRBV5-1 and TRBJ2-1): KAGVTQTPRYLIKTRGQQVTLSCSPISGHRSVSWYQQTPGQGLQFLFEYFSETQRNKGNFPGRFSGRQFSNSRSEMNVSTLELGDSALYLCASSLVGTGNNEQFFGPGTRLTVL.